Below are 9 T cell receptor beta chains sequenced from a single sample in a study of low-dose radiotherapy and immunotherapy resistance in tumors. Alpha and beta chains were covered, as first-strand cDNA relied on TRAV- and TRBV-specific primers. TCR amplification ran 15 to 25 PCR cycles using constant-region and V-primer adapter primers. TCRdb re-called the reads with MiXCR, one entry per CDR3 protein. This table holds around 9,000 distinct CDR3 sequences, roughly two thirds found once. The receptor set was obtained from a human donor with advanced metastatic prostate, ovarian, gallbladder or colorectal cancer (not recorded which). This table probably holds off-target reads from a library built for another chain.

V usage is TRBV6-6 and J usage is TRBJ2-7; possible D gene TRBD1, 6 bases. Trimming cost V 4 bases and J 4 bases, with 11 bases left between them. Germline loops: CDR1 MNHNY, CDR2 SVGAGI (reference sequence). The CDR3 consists of 13 residues. In nucleotides, the CDR3 is TGTGCCAGCAGTTTAACAGGGAGATACGAGCAGTACTTC. Amino acid sequence: CASSLTGRYEQYF.

CDR3 DNA: TGTGCCAGCAGCTTTGGTACGGCCTCTGTGAACAATGAGCAGTTCTTC. It codes for CASSFGTASVNNEQFF. The V and J genes are TRBV5-6 and TRBJ2-1; D is undetermined. The V gene lost 2 bases and the J gene lost 5 bases, with 17 bases spanning the gap. CDR3 length: 16 residues. The germline V gene has CDR1 SGHDT and CDR2 YYEEEE.

The chain joins TRBV28 to TRBJ2-2, with 12 bases aligning to TRBD2. V shed 5 bases, J shed 3 bases, and the junction held 4 bases outside the gene matches. From germline, CDR1 is MDHEN and CDR2 SYDVKM. This CDR3 is 16 amino acids long. CDR3 residues: CASSRLAGVHTGELFF. As DNA, the CDR3 is TGTGCCAGCAGTCGACTAGCGGGAGTTCACACCGGGGAGCTGTTTTTT.

The chain couples TRBV7-9 to TRBJ1-4; unclear D gene. The V and J ends lost 5 bases and 3 bases respectively, with 10 bases between them. Germline V CDR1 and CDR2: SEHNR, FQNEAQ (reference sequence). The CDR3 spans 14 residues. CDR3 in amino acids: CASSGAGSNEKLFF. The CDR3 DNA follows: TGTGCCAGCAGCGGCGCGGGGTCTAATGAAAAACTGTTTTTT. Looking up the rest from reference TRBV7-9 and TRBJ1-4 gives the full variable domain: DTGVSQNPRHKITKRGQNVTFRCDPISEHNRLYWYRQTLGQGPEFLTYFQNEAQLEKSRLLSDRFSAERPKGSFSTLEIQRTEQGDSAMYLCASSGAGSNEKLFFGSGTQLSVL.

V and J are TRBV15 and TRBJ2-3; D is possibly TRBD2 (5 bases). The CDR3 extends over 15 amino acids. Deletions cut 0 bases from V and 0 bases from J, with 7 bases between. Germline assignment: CDR1 LNHNV and CDR2 YYDKDF (reference sequence). CDR3 sequence (DNA): TGTGCCACCAGCAGAGATCCGGGAAGCACAGATACGCAGTATTTT. Its translation is CATSRDPGSTDTQYF.

DNA of the CDR3: TGTGCCAGCAGCCGCAGGACTAGCGGGGGTGTTTCAGATACGCAGTATTTT. Amino acids: CASSRRTSGGVSDTQYF. The rearrangement uses TRBV7-8 and TRBJ2-3; 13 nucleotides align to TRBD2. CDR1 is SGHVS, CDR2 FQNEAQ, per germline. V gave up 5 bases and J gave up 4 bases; unmatched junction bases: 9. CDR3 size: 17 residues.

The rearrangement joins TRBV29-1 to TRBJ1-1, with TRBD1 as a possible D gene (6 bases). Germline assignment: CDR1 SQVTM and CDR2 ANQGSEA. Trimming stripped 7 bases from V and 6 bases from J, with 18 bases between. The CDR3 contains 13 residues. CDR3 protein: CSADGGRSSEAFF. The CDR3, as DNA: TGCAGCGCTGACGGGGGGCGTAGCTCTGAAGCTTTCTTT. The full variable domain, in which reference TRBV29-1 and TRBJ1-1 provide the parts outside the CDR3, is SAVISQKPSRDICQRGTSLTIQCQVDSQVTMMFWYRQQPGQSLTLIATANQGSEATYESGFVIDKFPISRPNLTFSTLTVSNMSPEDSSIYLCSADGGRSSEAFFGQGTRLTVV.

This chain joins TRBV18 and TRBJ1-3; D is unresolved. Trimming removed 3 bases at V and 2 bases at J, with 14 bases between. This CDR3 is 16 amino acids long. The germline gives CDR1 KGHSH, CDR2 LQKENI. The CDR3 DNA is TGTGCCAGCTCACCTACAGAGAGTACAACTGGAAACACCATATATTTT. Translating it yields CASSPTESTTGNTIYF.

The rearrangement links TRBV11-1 to TRBJ2-1, with TRBD2 matching over 10 bases. Looked up from germline, CDR1 is SGHAT and CDR2 is FQDESV (reference sequence). This CDR3 comprises 14 residues. V lost 6 bases, J lost 9 bases, and 8 bases stayed unmatched. The CDR3 DNA reads as TGTGCCAGCAGAAAGCGGGGGGGCTTTGGTGAGCAGTTCTTC. It encodes CASRKRGGFGEQFF.